The 18 T cell receptor beta chains below all came from one sample that was sequenced in a study of blood T cell repertoires in COVID-19. Profiled with immunoSEQ multiplex PCR; TCRdb holds only in-frame clones, not every one. The sample has fewer than 130,000 clones, almost 80% seen once. The sequenced sample was peripheral blood. The receptors shown here come from a woman of 80 years or more with active or convalescent COVID-19.

This clone has a single count. This may arise from a read error, as a much more abundant clone is one base away. The sample holds other DNA sequences that translate to the same CDR3. The chain combines TRBV4-1 with TRBJ2-5, with a tentative D call TRBD1 (6 bases). CDR3 length equals 18 residues. CDR1 is MGHRA, CDR2 YSYEKL, per germline. Trimming left V 0 bases short and J 4 bases short, with 21 bases between. The CDR3 spells CASSQDLIFTGPGETQYF. Here the CDR3 DNA reads TGCGCCAGCAGCCAAGATCTTATTTTTACAGGGCCTGGAGAGACCCAGTACTTC.

The chain couples TRBV3-1 (or the pseudogene TRBV3-2) to TRBJ1-1; D unclear. CDR1 is LGHDT, CDR2 YNNKEL, per germline (reference sequence). The CDR3 length is 15 residues. V lost 11 bases and J 0 bases, leaving 19 bases between the germline ends. CDR3 sequence reads: CAFREVGDMNTEAFF. Written as DNA, the CDR3 is TGTGCCTTCCGGGAGGTAGGAGACATGAACACTGAAGCTTTCTTT.

This clone was picked up one time. The J gene is TRBJ1-4, the V gene TRBV5-1, with a tentative D call TRBD1 (5 bases). Germline V gives CDR1 SGHRS, CDR2 YFSETQ. V gave up 2 bases and J gave up 3 bases, with 11 bases separating them. This CDR3 spans 15 amino acids. The DNA for the CDR3 is TGCGCCAGCAGCTTACTAACAGGACCTAATGAAAAACTGTTTTTT. It is translated as CASSLLTGPNEKLFF.

Only a few counts were recorded for this clone. This chain joins TRBV18 and TRBJ1-1; tentatively, D is TRBD1 (6 bases). This CDR3 spans 13 amino acids. V was pared by 4 bases and J by 8 bases, with 14 bases between. Germline values: CDR1 KGHSH, CDR2 LQKENI. This CDR3 is CASSRLFGTEAFF. The DNA of the CDR3 is TGTGCCAGCTCACGATTATTTGGGACAGAAGCTTTCTTT.

The chain links TRBV2 to TRBJ2-3; TRBD2 aligns across 7 bases. Germline CDR1 and CDR2: SNHLY and FYNNEI. With V trimmed by 8 bases and J by 0 bases, 8 bases remained unmatched. This CDR3 region has 15 residues. The CDR3 reads CASGKTSSSTDTQYF. CDR3 bases: TGTGCCAGCGGTAAGACTAGCAGCAGCACAGATACGCAGTATTTT.

The V call is TRBV5-4, the J call TRBJ2-3, with 7 bases aligning to TRBD2. The CDR3 has 15 residues. Germline V gene lookup returns CDR1 SGHNT and CDR2 YYREEE (reference sequence). The J segment lost 4 bases and the V segment lost 7 bases, leaving 12 bases of the junction unmatched. This CDR3 is CASRPGGLGPDTQYF. CDR3 nucleotides: TGTGCCAGCCGGCCGGGAGGACTAGGTCCAGATACGCAGTATTTT.

Only one count was recorded for this clone. The chain uses TRBV11-3 and TRBJ2-3, with 12 bases identical to TRBD2. Trimming took 0 bases from V and 5 from J; bases not matched to a gene: 0. Germline CDR1 reads SGHNT; CDR2 reads YENEEA. This CDR3 comprises 15 residues. The CDR3 DNA follows: TGTGCCAGCAGCTTAGAGGGACTAGCGGGAGATACGCAGTATTTT. This translates into CASSLEGLAGDTQYF.

The genes are TRBV28 and TRBJ2-5; 8 positions match TRBD2. Trimming at V came to 4 bases and at J to 2 bases, leaving 9 bases not matched to a gene. The CDR3 consists of 16 residues. Germline CDR1 is MDHEN and CDR2 is SYDVKM. The CDR3 loop reads CASSSSRLALQETQYF. The CDR3 nucleotides read TGTGCCAGCAGTTCGAGCAGACTAGCGCTTCAAGAGACCCAGTACTTC.

The chain uses TRBV5-1 and TRBJ2-2; D might be TRBD2 (6 bases). Germline lookup yields CDR1 SGHRS and CDR2 YFSETQ. The ends were cut back, 0 bases at V and 7 bases at J, with 19 bases in the middle. This CDR3 spans 17 amino acids. The CDR3 here is CASSLVRGMSSGGELFF. In DNA form, the CDR3 reads TGCGCCAGCAGCTTGGTTCGGGGGATGAGTTCGGGCGGGGAGCTGTTTTTT.

The chain employs TRBV5-6 and TRBJ2-5; 8 bases align to TRBD2. V was pared by 1 base and J by 1 base, with 12 bases of the junction left unmatched. The CDR3 has 18 amino acids. Germline V gene sequence: CDR1 SGHDT, CDR2 YYEEEE. The CDR3 protein is CASSLFTSGPSTQETQYF. The CDR3 DNA follows: TGTGCCAGCAGCTTGTTTACTAGCGGACCTTCCACCCAAGAGACCCAGTACTTC.

V gene TRBV6-5 combines with J gene TRBJ2-7; D is unresolved. Germline assignment: CDR1 MNHEY and CDR2 SVGAGI. The CDR3 sequence is 14 residues long. With 6 bases removed from V and 0 bases from J, the gap between germline ends came to 12 bases. The CDR3 protein is CASSLHLSSYEQYF. DNA for the CDR3: TGTGCCAGCAGCCTCCATCTGAGCTCCTACGAGCAGTACTTC.

The J gene is TRBJ2-7, the V gene TRBV24-1; no clear D. Trimming shortened V by 2 bases and J by 2 bases, and 9 bases separated the two germline ends. The CDR3 runs to 14 residues. Germline values: CDR1 KGHDR, CDR2 SFDVKD. The DNA for the CDR3 is TGTGCCACCAGTGATTCCTCTTGGCCCTACGAGCAGTACTTC. Translation: CATSDSSWPYEQYF.

V usage is TRBV4-1 and J usage is TRBJ2-3, with 7 bases that match TRBD2. Germline trimming cut 6 bases from V and 10 bases from J; bases unmatched to any gene: 16. The CDR3 totals 15 residues. Germline assignment: CDR1 MGHRA and CDR2 YSYEKL. This chain's CDR3 is CASRSLTGGVPSQYF. The CDR3 nucleotides are TGCGCCAGCAGGAGCTTGACGGGAGGAGTTCCCTCGCAGTATTTT.

The rearrangement joins TRBV2 to TRBJ1-1; 7 positions match TRBD1. Germline CDR1 reads SNHLY; CDR2 reads FYNNEI. The CDR3 consists of 13 residues. V lost 6 bases, J lost 3 bases, and 4 bases stayed unmatched. CDR3 DNA sequence: TGTGCCAGCAGAGACACAGGGGACACTGAAGCTTTCTTT. Translating it yields CASRDTGDTEAFF.

The chain carries TRBV7-2 and TRBJ2-1; TRBD2 aligns across 11 bases. The CDR3 totals 16 residues. Unmatched junction bases numbered 4, after V lost 6 bases and J lost 0 bases. CDR1 is SGHTA and CDR2 is FQGNSA in the germline V gene. DNA of the CDR3: TGTGCCAGCAGAACTAGCGGGAGATCCTCCTACAATGAGCAGTTCTTC. It yields the protein CASRTSGRSSYNEQFF.

This chain uses TRBV2 with TRBJ1-1; maybe TRBD1 (5 bases). The V gene lost 3 bases and the J gene lost 6 bases, with 17 bases spanning the gap. The germline CDR1 and CDR2 sequences are SNHLY and FYNNEI. This CDR3 region has 15 residues. The CDR3 coding sequence is TGTGCCAGCAGTGACTTATTAGGGGTGGACCCTGAAGCTTTCTTT. Amino acids: CASSDLLGVDPEAFF.

This chain joins TRBV10-3 and TRBJ2-7; TRBD1 matches at 9 bases. Per the germline V gene, CDR1 is ENHRY and CDR2 is SYGVKD. J gave up 2 bases and V 6 bases, and 2 bases lay outside the gene matches. The CDR3 sequence is 13 residues long. The CDR3 loop is CAISRQGAYEQYF. The CDR3, as DNA: TGTGCCATCAGCCGACAGGGGGCCTACGAGCAGTACTTC.

The chain employs TRBV7-9 and TRBJ2-3; 9 bases align to TRBD2. CDR1 and CDR2 (germline): SEHNR, FQNEAQ (reference sequence). V shed 7 bases, J shed 5 bases, and the junction held 19 bases outside the gene matches. The CDR3 spans 18 residues. The CDR3 DNA reads as TGTGCCAGCACAACCTTAGCGGGAGCGTGGGGAGGGGAAGATACGCAGTATTTT. It translates to CASTTLAGAWGGEDTQYF.